What follows are 27 T cell receptor beta chains derived from one specimen sequenced in a study of T cells in Graves' hyperthyroidism and ophthalmopathy (dated by TCRdb to the late 2010s). The receptor library was made with multiplex PCR. This sample was sequenced with an Illumina HiSeq 2000. TCR beta CDR3 regions were amplified from RNA transcripts. The first round of RT-PCR for the TCR CDR3 was performed with the HTBI primer set and the Qiagen OneStep RT-PCR kit. TCRdb's own reprocessing of the public reads used fastp at Q25 and MiXCR and kept productive beta chains. Each entry merges the rows of one CDR3 protein and shows their most common DNA and genes. Across this sample there are approximately 330,000 distinct CDR3 sequences, with 12% to 15% seen only once. Together, the top ten hold 30% to 35% of the sample. The specimen was blood. The receptor source for this set is a woman aged 40 to 50 with Graves' ophthalmopathy.

In this sample, this clonotype turned up many times. CDR3 sequence reads: CASSPGGGKGGTYEQYF. The CDR3 nucleotides are TGTGCCAGCAGCCCTGGTGGAGGGAAAGGGGGCACCTACGAGCAGTACTTC. The chain combines TRBV12-3 or TRBV12-4 with TRBJ2-7, with D perhaps matching TRBD1 (7 bases). The CDR3 runs 17 residues. Trimming took off 6 bases at V and 2 bases at J, with 23 bases between the two ends.

This clonotype was observed at least ten times. V gene TRBV5-8 combines with J gene TRBJ2-7; perhaps TRBD1 as D (5 bases). The V gene lost 0 bases and the J gene lost 3 bases, with 10 bases spanning the gap. Germline CDR1 and CDR2: SGHTS and YDEGEE. The CDR3 length is 14 residues. For the CDR3, the DNA is TGTGCCAGCAGCTTGGATCCAGGGCGCTACGAGCAGTACTTC. Translating gives CASSLDPGRYEQYF.

This chain uses TRBV5-1 with TRBJ2-5; D is unclear. The germline V and J ends were trimmed by 2 bases and 1 base, with 9 bases remaining between them. This CDR3 comprises 14 residues. Germline CDR1 is SGHRS and CDR2 is YFSETQ. CDR3 protein: CASSFFGTQETQYF. The CDR3 DNA follows: TGCGCCAGCAGCTTTTTTGGAACCCAAGAGACCCAGTACTTC.

The sample holds many counts of this clonotype. The chain has TRBV4-1 and TRBJ1-2; 7 bases align to TRBD1. This CDR3 is 15 amino acids long. Trimming at V came to 4 bases and at J to 1 base, leaving 6 bases not matched to a gene. The germline gives CDR1 MGHRA, CDR2 YSYEKL. CDR3 sequence: CASSPGQVFNYGYTF. The CDR3 coding sequence is TGCGCCAGCAGCCCCGGACAGGTCTTTAACTATGGCTACACCTTC.

This clonotype was seen ten or more times. The CDR3 bases are TGTGCCAGCAGCTTTTTCGGTGCTGGGGCCAACGTCCTGACTTTC. It is translated as CASSFFGAGANVLTF. The chain is built from TRBV7-9 and TRBJ2-6, with D unclear. With 3 bases removed from V and 2 bases from J, the gap between germline ends came to 8 bases. Germline V gene data show CDR1 as SEHNR and CDR2 as FQNEAQ (reference sequence). This CDR3 is 15 amino acids long.

In this sample, this clonotype turned up many times. The chain links TRBV28 to TRBJ1-1; D is uncertain. This CDR3 comprises 12 residues. V lost 5 bases to trimming and J lost 0 bases, with 4 bases between them. Germline CDR1 MDHEN, CDR2 SYDVKM. In DNA form, the CDR3 reads TGTGCCAGCAGTATCCTGAACACTGAAGCTTTCTTT. The encoded protein is CASSILNTEAFF.

This clonotype has at least ten counts. The chain recombines TRBV19 with TRBJ1-1; D gene unclear. Germline V gene lookup returns CDR1 LNHDA and CDR2 SQIVND (reference sequence). Deletions cut 5 bases from V and 4 bases from J, with 14 bases between. The CDR3 is 14 amino acids. In DNA, the CDR3 is TGTGCCAGTAGTCCGACGGGTCCCGGCACTGAAGCTTTCTTT. The encoded protein is CASSPTGPGTEAFF.

This clonotype was seen only a few times. V gene TRBV20-1 combines with J gene TRBJ1-2; TRBD1 aligns across 7 bases. This CDR3 has 12 amino acids. Germline trimming cut 3 bases from V and 8 bases from J; bases unmatched to any gene: 6. Germline CDR1 and CDR2: DFQATT and SNEGSKA (reference sequence). The CDR3 sequence is CSASRAGGGYTF. CDR3 bases: TGCAGTGCTAGTCGAGCAGGGGGGGGCTACACCTTC.

Only one count was recorded for this clonotype. The V gene is TRBV9, the J gene TRBJ2-7; 8 nucleotides match TRBD2. The CDR3 has 15 residues. CDR1 SGDLS and CDR2 YYNGEE come from the germline V gene. After removal of 0 bases from V and 5 bases from J, the junction contained 7 bases not matched to a gene. The CDR3 sequence is CASSVGLAGNHEQYF. CDR3 nucleotide sequence: TGTGCCAGCAGCGTAGGATTAGCGGGAAACCACGAGCAGTACTTC.

This clonotype was counted a few times. The chain is built from TRBV9 and TRBJ2-2; 7 bases align to TRBD2. This CDR3 region has 16 residues. Germline V gene lookup returns CDR1 SGDLS and CDR2 YYNGEE. V was pared by 6 bases and J by 3 bases, with 11 bases of the junction left unmatched. The CDR3 sequence: CASKSGWGGDTGELFF. CDR3 bases: TGTGCCAGCAAATCTGGGTGGGGGGGAGACACCGGGGAGCTGTTTTTT. Combining the CDR3 with reference TRBV9 and TRBJ2-2 gives the whole variable domain DSGVTQTPKHLITATGQRVTLRCSPRSGDLSVYWYQQSLDQGLQFLIQYYNGEERAKGNILERFSAQQFPDLHSELNLSSLELGDSALYFCASKSGWGGDTGELFFGEGSRLTVL.

This clonotype was seen at least ten times. The gene calls are TRBV28 and TRBJ1-1; D gene ambiguous. CDR1 is MDHEN and CDR2 is SYDVKM in the germline V gene. Trimming shortened V by 1 base and J by 8 bases, and 8 bases separated the two germline ends. This CDR3 is built from 12 residues. CDR3 amino acids: CASSLLLREAFF. CDR3 DNA sequence: TGTGCCAGCAGTTTATTGCTCAGGGAAGCTTTCTTT.

The chain joins TRBV20-1 to TRBJ2-2, with D maybe TRBD2 (5 bases). The CDR3 is 16 amino acids. The germline V gene has CDR1 DFQATT and CDR2 SNEGSKA (reference sequence). Trimming shortened V by 1 base and J by 0 bases, and 12 bases separated the two germline ends. The CDR3 DNA follows: TGCAGTGCTAGAGTAATTGGCGGGTCGAACACCGGGGAGCTGTTTTTT. It yields the protein CSARVIGGSNTGELFF.

This clonotype was counted many times. Here the CDR3 DNA reads TGTGCCAGCAGACGTCTAGCGGAAAGCTCCTACGAGCAGTACTTC. This translates into CASRRLAESSYEQYF. The chain employs TRBV6-2 or TRBV6-3 and TRBJ2-7, with TRBD2 matching over 7 bases. The V gene's germline CDR1 is MNHEY and CDR2 SVGEGT. The V gene end was trimmed by 6 bases and the J gene end by 0 bases; junction bases not matched to a gene: 8. CDR3 length: 15 amino acids.

This clonotype was recorded at least ten times. The rearrangement joins TRBV19 to TRBJ1-2; D perhaps matches TRBD1 (6 bases). This CDR3 region has 14 residues. V lost 5 bases, J lost 2 bases, and 12 bases lay in between. CDR1 and CDR2 (germline): LNHDA, SQIVND (reference sequence). DNA for the CDR3: TGTGCCAGTAGTTCATCAACAGGGAACTATGGCTACACCTTC. It specifies CASSSSTGNYGYTF.

This clonotype was found many times. The chain recombines TRBV10-3 with TRBJ1-4, with D possibly matching TRBD1 (6 bases). The CDR3 covers 17 residues. Per the germline V gene, CDR1 is ENHRY and CDR2 is SYGVKD. The germline V and J ends were trimmed by 3 bases and 8 bases, with 22 bases remaining between them. The CDR3 spells CAISEGDMLIMGEKLFF. In DNA form, the CDR3 reads TGTGCCATCAGTGAAGGGGACATGCTTATTATGGGGGAAAAACTGTTTTTT.

Many counts were recorded for this clonotype. The chain links TRBV11-2 to TRBJ2-3; D remains unclear. This CDR3 has 14 amino acids. In germline, CDR1 is SGHAT, CDR2 FQNNGV. Trimming pared 1 base from V and 2 bases from J, leaving 7 bases between. DNA for the CDR3: TGTGCCAGCAGCTTAGTAGACACCACAGATACGCAGTATTTT. Translating it yields CASSLVDTTDTQYF.

The CDR3 nucleotides are TGTGCCAGCTCTGGACAGAGCCAAGAGACCCAGTACTTC. This gives the protein CASSGQSQETQYF. The chain recombines TRBV6-1 with TRBJ2-5; D possibly corresponds to TRBD1 (6 bases). This CDR3 region has 13 residues. Germline V lookup: CDR1 MNHNS, CDR2 SASEGT. V was clipped by 8 bases and J by 1 base, with 11 bases between them.

This clonotype was counted many times. The chain has TRBV2 and TRBJ2-3; no clear D gene. The V gene lost 7 bases and the J gene lost 0 bases, with 14 bases spanning the gap. The CDR3 is made up of 15 amino acids. Looked up from germline, CDR1 is SNHLY and CDR2 is FYNNEI. CDR3 residues: CASTVLRSSTDTQYF. The CDR3 nucleotides are TGTGCCAGCACGGTACTCCGATCTAGCACAGATACGCAGTATTTT.

This clonotype was seen more than once but under ten times. The rearrangement joins TRBV10-3 to TRBJ1-2; D not certain. The CDR3 length is 13 residues. Between the trimmed V and J ends, which lost 7 bases and 5 bases, there was a span of 14 bases. In germline, CDR1 is ENHRY, CDR2 SYGVKD. The CDR3 protein is CAITQRAEYGYTF. The DNA of the CDR3 is TGTGCCATCACCCAGCGGGCAGAATATGGCTACACCTTC.

This clonotype occurred many times. CDR3 sequence (DNA): TGTGCCAGCAGTGAGGACCATCCTACGCAGTATTTT. Encoded protein: CASSEDHPTQYF. The chain couples TRBV2 to TRBJ2-3; D is undetermined. Germline CDR1 is SNHLY and CDR2 is FYNNEI. The V and J ends lost 3 bases and 8 bases respectively, with 9 bases between them. This CDR3 region has 12 residues.

This chain joins TRBV5-4 and TRBJ1-1, with TRBD1 matching over 7 bases. Germline values: CDR1 SGHNT, CDR2 YYREEE (reference sequence). This CDR3 has 15 residues. The V gene end was trimmed by 5 bases and the J gene end by 1 base; junction bases not matched to a gene: 8. The CDR3 DNA sequence: TGTGCCAGCAGGCCCCAGACAGGGACGAACACTGAAGCTTTCTTT. It codes for CASRPQTGTNTEAFF.

There are many counts of this clonotype. The chain uses TRBV3-1 and TRBJ2-5; no firm D call. Per the germline V gene, CDR1 is LGHDT and CDR2 is YNNKEL (reference sequence). The CDR3 is 13 amino acids. Trimming cost V 5 bases and J 7 bases, with 14 bases left between them. CDR3 amino acids: CASSKTTAGTQYF. The CDR3 region has the DNA TGTGCCAGCAGCAAAACGACTGCCGGGACCCAGTACTTC.

This clonotype came up a few times. The chain links TRBV7-9 to TRBJ1-4; D is perhaps TRBD1 (5 bases). The germline V and J ends were trimmed by 4 bases and 8 bases, with 14 bases remaining between them. There are 14 residues in the CDR3. Germline V lookup: CDR1 SEHNR, CDR2 FQNEAQ (reference sequence). CDR3 coding DNA: TGTGCCAGCAGCTCAGGCTCGAGGGGCGAAAAACTGTTTTTT. It yields the protein CASSSGSRGEKLFF.

The table lists this clonotype with many counts. The chain is built from TRBV2 and TRBJ2-3; 9 nucleotides match TRBD2. V shed 4 bases, J shed 4 bases, and the junction held 3 bases outside the gene matches. Looked up from germline, CDR1 is SNHLY and CDR2 is FYNNEI. This CDR3 is built from 14 residues. The CDR3 sequence is CASSGASGADTQYF. The CDR3, as DNA: TGTGCCAGCAGTGGTGCTAGCGGGGCAGATACGCAGTATTTT.

This clonotype has a count of ten or more. The chain carries TRBV24-1 and TRBJ2-3, with D unresolved. Germline CDR1 KGHDR, CDR2 SFDVKD. V was cut by 5 bases and J by 0 bases, with 8 bases left in between. CDR3 length: 14 amino acids. For the CDR3, the DNA is TGTGCCACCAGTGCCCGGGTCAGCACAGATACGCAGTATTTT. This translates into CATSARVSTDTQYF.

This clonotype was detected many times. The V and J genes are TRBV2 and TRBJ2-5; no definite D call. Between the trimmed V and J ends, which lost 6 bases and 0 bases, there was a span of 11 bases. Germline V CDR1 and CDR2: SNHLY, FYNNEI. The CDR3 is 14 residues long. The CDR3, as DNA: TGTGCCAGCAGCCTTTCGAGAAACCAAGAGACCCAGTACTTC. Translation gives CASSLSRNQETQYF.

V is TRBV5-1 and J is TRBJ2-2; 12 nucleotides agree with TRBD1. The CDR3 loop spans 17 amino acids. J gave up 4 bases and V 1 base, and 5 bases lay outside the gene matches. Germline V gene sequence: CDR1 SGHRS, CDR2 YFSETQ. CDR3 DNA: TGCGCCAGCAGCTTGACCGGGACAGGGGGCCGCACCGGGGAGCTGTTTTTT. It yields the protein CASSLTGTGGRTGELFF.